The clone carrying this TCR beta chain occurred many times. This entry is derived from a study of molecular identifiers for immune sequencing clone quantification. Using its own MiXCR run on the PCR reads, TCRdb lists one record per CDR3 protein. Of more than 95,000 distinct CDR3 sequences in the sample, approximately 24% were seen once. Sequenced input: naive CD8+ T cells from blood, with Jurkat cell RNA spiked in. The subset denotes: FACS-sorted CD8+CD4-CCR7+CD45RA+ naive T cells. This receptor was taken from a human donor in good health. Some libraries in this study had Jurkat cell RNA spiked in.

The CDR3 nucleotides are TGTGCCCGGTTGCGAATAAGCTCCTACAATGAGCAGTTCTTC. Translated, it gives CARLRISSYNEQFF. The V and J genes are TRBV30 and TRBJ2-1; the D is unclear. Trimming removed 8 bases at V and 0 bases at J, with 14 bases between. Germline CDR1 GTSNPN, CDR2 SVGIG (reference sequence). This CDR3 is built from 14 residues.